This entry describes one T cell receptor (beta chain). As yet, its antigen is unknown. The data belong to a study of cytomegalovirus exposure and HLA in healthy donors. PCR employed 60 Vbeta and 13 Jbeta primers. Repertoires were generated with immunoSEQ multiplex PCR, while TCRdb's copy carries only in-frame clones and drops some. Of over 100,000 clones in the sample, around 84% were seen once. Study conclusions and caveats: A later analysis found common viral pathogens apparently linked to several of the most significant clusters.

Material for sequencing was PBMCs. The receptor was isolated from a woman younger than 45 in good health and CMV-seropositive.

CDR3 residues: CASSVDDGGGQETQYF. The CDR3 nucleotides are TGTGCCAGCAGCGTAGACGACGGGGGGGGCCAAGAGACCCAGTACTTC. The chain carries TRBV9 and TRBJ2-5; 8 nucleotides line up with TRBD2. V lost 0 bases, J lost 1 base, and 5 bases stayed unmatched. The CDR3 runs 16 residues. The V gene's germline CDR1 is SGDLS and CDR2 YYNGEE.